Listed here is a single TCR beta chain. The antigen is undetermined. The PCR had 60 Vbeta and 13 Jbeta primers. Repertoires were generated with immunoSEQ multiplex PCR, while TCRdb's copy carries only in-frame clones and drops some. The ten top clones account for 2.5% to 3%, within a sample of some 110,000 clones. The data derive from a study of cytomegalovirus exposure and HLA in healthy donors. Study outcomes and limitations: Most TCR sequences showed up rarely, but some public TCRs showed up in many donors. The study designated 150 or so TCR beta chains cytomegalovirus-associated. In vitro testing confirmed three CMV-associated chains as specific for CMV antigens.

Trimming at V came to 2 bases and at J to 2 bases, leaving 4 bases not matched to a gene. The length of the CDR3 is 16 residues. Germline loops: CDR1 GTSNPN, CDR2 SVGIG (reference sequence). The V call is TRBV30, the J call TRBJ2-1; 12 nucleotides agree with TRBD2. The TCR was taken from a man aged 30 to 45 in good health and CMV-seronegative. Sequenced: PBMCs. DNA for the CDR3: TGTGCCTGGAGTAATGGACTAGCGGGGACCTACAATGAGCAGTTCTTC. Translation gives CAWSNGLAGTYNEQFF.